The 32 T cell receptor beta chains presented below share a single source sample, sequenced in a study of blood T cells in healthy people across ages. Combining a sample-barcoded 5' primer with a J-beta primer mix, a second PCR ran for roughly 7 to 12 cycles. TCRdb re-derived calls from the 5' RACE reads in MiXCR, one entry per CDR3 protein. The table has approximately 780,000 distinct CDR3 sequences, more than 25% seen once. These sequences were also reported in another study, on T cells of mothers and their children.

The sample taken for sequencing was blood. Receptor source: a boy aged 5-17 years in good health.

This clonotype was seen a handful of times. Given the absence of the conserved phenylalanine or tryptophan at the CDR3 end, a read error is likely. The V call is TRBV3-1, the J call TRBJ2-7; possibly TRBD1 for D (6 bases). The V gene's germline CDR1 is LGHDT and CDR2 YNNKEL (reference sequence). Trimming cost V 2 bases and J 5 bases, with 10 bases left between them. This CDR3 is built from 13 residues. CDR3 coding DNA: TGTGCCAGCAGCCAATTTGGGGGCGACGAGCAGTACTCC. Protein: CASSQFGGDEQYS.

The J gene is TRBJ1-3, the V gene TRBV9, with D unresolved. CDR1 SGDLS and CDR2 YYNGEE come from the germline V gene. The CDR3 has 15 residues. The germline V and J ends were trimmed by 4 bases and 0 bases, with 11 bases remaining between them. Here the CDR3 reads CASSPRLSSGNTIYF. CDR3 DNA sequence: TGTGCCAGCAGCCCCCGCCTCAGCTCTGGAAACACCATATATTTT.

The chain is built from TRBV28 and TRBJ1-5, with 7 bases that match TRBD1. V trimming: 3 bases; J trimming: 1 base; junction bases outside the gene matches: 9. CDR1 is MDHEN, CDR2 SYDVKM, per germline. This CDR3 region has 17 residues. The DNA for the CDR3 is TGTGCCAGCAGTTTCCCGTCTTACAGGGGAAGCAATCAGCCCCAGCATTTT. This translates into CASSFPSYRGSNQPQHF.

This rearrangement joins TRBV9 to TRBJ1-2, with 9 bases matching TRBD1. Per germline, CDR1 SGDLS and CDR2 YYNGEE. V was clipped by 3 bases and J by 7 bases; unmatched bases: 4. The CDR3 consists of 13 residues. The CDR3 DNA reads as TGTGCCAGCAGCGAGGGGACAGGGACTGGCTACACCTTC. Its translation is CASSEGTGTGYTF. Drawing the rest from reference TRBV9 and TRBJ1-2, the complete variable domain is DSGVTQTPKHLITATGQRVTLRCSPRSGDLSVYWYQQSLDQGLQFLIQYYNGEERAKGNILERFSAQQFPDLHSELNLSSLELGDSALYFCASSEGTGTGYTFGSGTRLTVV.

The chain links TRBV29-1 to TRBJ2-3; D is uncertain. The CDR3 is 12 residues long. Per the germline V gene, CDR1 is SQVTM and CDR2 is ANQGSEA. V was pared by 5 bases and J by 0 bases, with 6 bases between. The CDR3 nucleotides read TGCAGCGTTACATGGAGCACAGATACGCAGTATTTT. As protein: CSVTWSTDTQYF.

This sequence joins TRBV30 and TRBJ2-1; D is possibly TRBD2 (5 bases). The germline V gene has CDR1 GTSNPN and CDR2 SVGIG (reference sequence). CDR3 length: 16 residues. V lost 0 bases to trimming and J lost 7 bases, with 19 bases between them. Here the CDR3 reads CAWSVYLGSTGNEQFF. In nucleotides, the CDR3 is TGTGCCTGGAGTGTATATCTGGGGTCCACGGGAAATGAGCAGTTCTTC.

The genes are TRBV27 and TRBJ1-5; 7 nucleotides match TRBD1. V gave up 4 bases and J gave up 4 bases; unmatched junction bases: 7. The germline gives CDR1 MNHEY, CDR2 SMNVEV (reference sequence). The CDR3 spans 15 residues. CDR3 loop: CASSSATGYNQPQHF. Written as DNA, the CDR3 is TGTGCCAGCAGTTCCGCGACAGGGTATAATCAGCCCCAGCATTTT.

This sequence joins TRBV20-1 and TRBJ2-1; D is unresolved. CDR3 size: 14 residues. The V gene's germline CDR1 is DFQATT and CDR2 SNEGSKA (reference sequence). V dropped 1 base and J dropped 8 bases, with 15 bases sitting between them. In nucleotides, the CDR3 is TGCAGTGCTAGAGGTATGGGGTTTGACCATGAGCAGTTCTTC. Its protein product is CSARGMGFDHEQFF.

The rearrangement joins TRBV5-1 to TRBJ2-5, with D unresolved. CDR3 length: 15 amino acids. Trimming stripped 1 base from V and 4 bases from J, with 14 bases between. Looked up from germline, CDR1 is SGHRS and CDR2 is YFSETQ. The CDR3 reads CASSLYSGLVETQYF. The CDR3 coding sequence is TGCGCCAGCAGCTTGTACTCCGGGTTGGTAGAGACCCAGTACTTC. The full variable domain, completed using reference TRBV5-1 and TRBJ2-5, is KAGVTQTPRYLIKTRGQQVTLSCSPISGHRSVSWYQQTPGQGLQFLFEYFSETQRNKGNFPGRFSGRQFSNSRSEMNVSTLELGDSALYLCASSLYSGLVETQYFGPGTRLLVL.

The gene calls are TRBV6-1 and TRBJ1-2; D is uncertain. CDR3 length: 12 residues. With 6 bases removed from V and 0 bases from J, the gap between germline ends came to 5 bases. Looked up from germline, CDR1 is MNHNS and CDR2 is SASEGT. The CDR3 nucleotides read TGTGCCAGCAGGATAGCTAACTATGGCTACACCTTC. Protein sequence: CASRIANYGYTF.

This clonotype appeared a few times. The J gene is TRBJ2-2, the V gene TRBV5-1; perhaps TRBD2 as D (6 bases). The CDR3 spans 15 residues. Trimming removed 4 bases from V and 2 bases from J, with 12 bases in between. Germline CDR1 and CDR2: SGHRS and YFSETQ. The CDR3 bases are TGCGCCAGCAGCACGGGGACTCCTAACACCGGGGAGCTGTTTTTT. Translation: CASSTGTPNTGELFF. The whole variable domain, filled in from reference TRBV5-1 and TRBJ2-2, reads KAGVTQTPRYLIKTRGQQVTLSCSPISGHRSVSWYQQTPGQGLQFLFEYFSETQRNKGNFPGRFSGRQFSNSRSEMNVSTLELGDSALYLCASSTGTPNTGELFFGEGSRLTVL.

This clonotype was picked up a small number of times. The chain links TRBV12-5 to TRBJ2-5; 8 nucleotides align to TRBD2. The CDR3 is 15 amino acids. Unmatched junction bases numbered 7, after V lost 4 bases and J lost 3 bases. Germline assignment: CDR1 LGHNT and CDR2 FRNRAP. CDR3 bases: TGTGCTAGTGGTTCCCCGGGGCGGGGGGAAGAGACCCAGTACTTC. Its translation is CASGSPGRGEETQYF.

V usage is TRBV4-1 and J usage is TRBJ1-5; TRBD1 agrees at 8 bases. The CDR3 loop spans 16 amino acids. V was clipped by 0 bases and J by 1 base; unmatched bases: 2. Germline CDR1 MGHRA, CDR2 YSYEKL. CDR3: CASSQETGASNQPQHF. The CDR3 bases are TGCGCCAGCAGCCAAGAGACAGGGGCGAGCAATCAGCCCCAGCATTTT.

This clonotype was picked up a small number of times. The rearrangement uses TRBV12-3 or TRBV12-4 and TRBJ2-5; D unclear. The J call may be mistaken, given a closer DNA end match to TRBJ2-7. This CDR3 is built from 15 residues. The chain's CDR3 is CASSLRSANSYEQYF. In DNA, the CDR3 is TGTGCCAGCAGTTTAAGGTCAGCTAATTCCTACGAGCAGTACTTC.

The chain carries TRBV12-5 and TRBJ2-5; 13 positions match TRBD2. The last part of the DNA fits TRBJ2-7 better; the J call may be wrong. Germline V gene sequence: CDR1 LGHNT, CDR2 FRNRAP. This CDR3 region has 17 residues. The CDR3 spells CASGLGLAGVHSYEQYF. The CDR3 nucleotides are TGTGCTAGTGGTCTCGGACTAGCGGGGGTTCACTCCTACGAGCAGTACTTC.

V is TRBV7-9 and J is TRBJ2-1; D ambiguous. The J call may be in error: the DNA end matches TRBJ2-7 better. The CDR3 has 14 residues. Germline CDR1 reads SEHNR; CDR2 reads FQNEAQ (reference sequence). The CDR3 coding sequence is TGTGCCAGCAGCTTACTGGCCGGAGTGGACGAGCAGTACTTC. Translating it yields CASSLLAGVDEQYF.

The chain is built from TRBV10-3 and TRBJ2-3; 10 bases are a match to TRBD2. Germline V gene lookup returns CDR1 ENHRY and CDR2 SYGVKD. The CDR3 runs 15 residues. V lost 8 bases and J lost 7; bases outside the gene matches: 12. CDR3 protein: CAISPERGGPYTQYF. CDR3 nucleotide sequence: TGTGCCATCTCTCCAGAGCGGGGGGGCCCGTATACGCAGTATTTT.

Here the CDR3 reads CASSLLGGGGANEQYF. CDR3 bases: TGTGCCAGCAGTCTCCTAGGGGGCGGGGGGGCCAACGAGCAGTACTTC. The chain carries TRBV6-5 and TRBJ2-7; 9 bases map to TRBD2. This CDR3 is 16 amino acids long. CDR1 and CDR2 (germline): MNHEY, SVGAGI. J lost 5 bases, V lost 5 bases, and 13 bases had no gene match.

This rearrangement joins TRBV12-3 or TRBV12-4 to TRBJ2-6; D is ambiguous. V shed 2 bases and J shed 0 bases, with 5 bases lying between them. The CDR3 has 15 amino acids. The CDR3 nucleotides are TGTGCCAGCAGTTTAAAACCCTCTGGGGCCAACGTCCTGACTTTC. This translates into CASSLKPSGANVLTF.

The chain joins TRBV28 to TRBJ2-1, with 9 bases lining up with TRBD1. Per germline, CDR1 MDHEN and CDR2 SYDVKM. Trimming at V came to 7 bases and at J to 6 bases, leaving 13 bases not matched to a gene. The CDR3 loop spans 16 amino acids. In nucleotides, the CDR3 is TGTGCCAGCACCTCGTTGGGGACAGGGCTCCTCAATGAGCAGTTCTTC. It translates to CASTSLGTGLLNEQFF.

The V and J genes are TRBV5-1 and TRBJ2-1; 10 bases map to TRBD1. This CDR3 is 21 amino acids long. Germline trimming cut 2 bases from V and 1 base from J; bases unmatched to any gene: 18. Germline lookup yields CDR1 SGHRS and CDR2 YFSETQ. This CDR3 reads CASSFRLDRGRLLRSYNEQFF. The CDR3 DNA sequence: TGCGCCAGCAGCTTTCGGTTAGACAGGGGGCGCCTCCTGAGATCCTACAATGAGCAGTTCTTC.

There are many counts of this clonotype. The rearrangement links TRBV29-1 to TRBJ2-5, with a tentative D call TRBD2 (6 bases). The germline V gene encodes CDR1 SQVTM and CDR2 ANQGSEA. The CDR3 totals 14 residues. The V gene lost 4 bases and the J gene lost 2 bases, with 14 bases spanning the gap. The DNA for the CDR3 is TGCAGCGTTGGACTCCCAGGAGGGCAAGAGACCCAGTACTTC. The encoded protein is CSVGLPGGQETQYF.

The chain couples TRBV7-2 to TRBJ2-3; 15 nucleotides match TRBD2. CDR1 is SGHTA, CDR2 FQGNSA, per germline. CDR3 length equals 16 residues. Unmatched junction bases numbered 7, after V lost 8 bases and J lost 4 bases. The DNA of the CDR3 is TGTGCCAGCCGCCCGGGACTAGCGGGGGGCGCAGATACGCAGTATTTT. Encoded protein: CASRPGLAGGADTQYF.

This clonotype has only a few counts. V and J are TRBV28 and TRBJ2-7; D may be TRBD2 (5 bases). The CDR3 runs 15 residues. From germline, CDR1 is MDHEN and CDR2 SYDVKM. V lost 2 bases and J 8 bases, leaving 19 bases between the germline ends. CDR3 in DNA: TGTGCCAGCAGTTTACGGGGTACAGCCGTCCTCAAGCAGTACTTC. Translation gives CASSLRGTAVLKQYF. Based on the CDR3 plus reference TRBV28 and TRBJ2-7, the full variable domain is DVKVTQSSRYLVKRTGEKVFLECVQDMDHENMFWYRQDPGLGLRLIYFSYDVKMKEKGDIPEGYSVSREKKERFSLILESASTNQTSMYLCASSLRGTAVLKQYFGPGTRLTVT.

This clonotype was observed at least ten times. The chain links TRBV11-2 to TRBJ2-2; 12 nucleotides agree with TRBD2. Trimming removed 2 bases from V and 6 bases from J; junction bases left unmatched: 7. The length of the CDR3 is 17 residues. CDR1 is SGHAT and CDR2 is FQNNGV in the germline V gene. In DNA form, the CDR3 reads TGTGCCAGCAGCTTAAGCCTAGCGGGGGGGCCGGCCGGGGAGCTGTTTTTT. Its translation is CASSLSLAGGPAGELFF. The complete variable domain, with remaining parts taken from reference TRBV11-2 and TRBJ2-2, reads EAGVAQSPRYKIIEKRQSVAFWCNPISGHATLYWYQQILGQGPKLLIQFQNNGVVDDSQLPKDRFSAERLKGVDSTLKIQPAKLEDSAVYLCASSLSLAGGPAGELFFGEGSRLTVL.

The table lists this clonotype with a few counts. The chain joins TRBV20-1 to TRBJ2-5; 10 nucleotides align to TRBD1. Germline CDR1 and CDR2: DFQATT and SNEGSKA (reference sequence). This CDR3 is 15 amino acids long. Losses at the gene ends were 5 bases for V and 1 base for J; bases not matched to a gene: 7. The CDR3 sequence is CSAFRQGAGQETQYF. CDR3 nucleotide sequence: TGCAGTGCTTTCCGACAGGGGGCAGGCCAAGAGACCCAGTACTTC.

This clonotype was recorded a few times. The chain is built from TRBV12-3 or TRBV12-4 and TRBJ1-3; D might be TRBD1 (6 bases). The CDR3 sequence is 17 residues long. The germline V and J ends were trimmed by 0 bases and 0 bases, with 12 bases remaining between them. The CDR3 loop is CASSLAQDSTSGNTIYF. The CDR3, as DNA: TGTGCCAGCAGTTTAGCGCAGGACAGTACCTCTGGAAACACCATATATTTT.

The CDR3 DNA follows: TGTGCCATCAGTGAATCAAGCCGAGCTGGCTACACCTTC. It codes for CAISESSRAGYTF. The chain uses TRBV10-3 and TRBJ1-2; D not certain. The germline V and J ends were trimmed by 3 bases and 7 bases, with 12 bases remaining between them. The CDR3 runs to 13 residues. Germline lookup yields CDR1 ENHRY and CDR2 SYGVKD.

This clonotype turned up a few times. The CDR3 reads CASSEQPQPQHF. CDR3 DNA: TGTGCCAGCAGTGAGCAACCTCAGCCCCAGCATTTT. The chain recombines TRBV2 with TRBJ1-5, with D uncertain. Per germline, CDR1 SNHLY and CDR2 FYNNEI. This CDR3 is 12 amino acids long. The ends were cut back, 3 bases at V and 6 bases at J, with 6 bases in the middle.

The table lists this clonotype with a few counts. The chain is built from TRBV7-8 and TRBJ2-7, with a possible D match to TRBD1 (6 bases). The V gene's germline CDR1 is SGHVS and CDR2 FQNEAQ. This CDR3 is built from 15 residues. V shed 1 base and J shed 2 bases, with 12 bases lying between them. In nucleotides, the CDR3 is TGTGCCAGCAGCTTAGGAGGGGACATAACCTACGAGCAGTACTTC. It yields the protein CASSLGGDITYEQYF.

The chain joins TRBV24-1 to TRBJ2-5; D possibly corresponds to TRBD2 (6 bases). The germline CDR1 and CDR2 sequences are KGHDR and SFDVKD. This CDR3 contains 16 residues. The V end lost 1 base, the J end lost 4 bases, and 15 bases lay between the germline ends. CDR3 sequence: CATSDLQWGGRETQYF. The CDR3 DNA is TGTGCCACCAGTGATTTACAGTGGGGAGGTCGAGAGACCCAGTACTTC.

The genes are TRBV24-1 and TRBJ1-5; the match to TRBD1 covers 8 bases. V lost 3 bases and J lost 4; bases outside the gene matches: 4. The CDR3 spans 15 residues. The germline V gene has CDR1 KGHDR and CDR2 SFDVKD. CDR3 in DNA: TGTGCCACCAGTGATGGACAGGGCCGAAATCAGCCCCAGCATTTT. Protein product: CATSDGQGRNQPQHF.